This is a list of T cell receptor beta chains from one sample in a study of cytomegalovirus exposure and HLA in healthy donors. Assay: immunoSEQ multiplex PCR; the TCRdb copy retains only in-frame clones and omits some. Altogether about 59,000 clones are present, about 69% being singletons, with the ten largest covering 6% to 7%. The sequencing sample was made of PBMCs. The receptors originated from a man younger than 40 in good health and CMV-seropositive. Each CDR3 is given with its conserved first and last residue. A D gene is named only where the DNA matches it firmly. For some rows the clone size is stated as once, few or many, or as a class when expanded; others skip it.

13	few	TRBV2	TRBJ1-6	-	CASSDIINSPLHF	TGTGCCAGCAGTGACATCATTAATTCACCCCTCCACTTT
14	few	TRBV5-1	TRBJ1-1	-	CASSLQAVNTEAFF	TGCGCCAGCAGCTTGCAGGCAGTGAACACTGAAGCTTTCTTT
14	-	TRBV5-1	TRBJ2-1	TRBD2	CASSLGLAHNEQFF	TGCGCCAGCAGCTTGGGACTAGCCCACAATGAGCAGTTCTTC
9	-	TRBV5-6	TRBJ1-1	-	CASINEAFF	TGTGCCAGCATCAATGAAGCTTTCTTT
16	-	TRBV19	TRBJ1-5	-	CASTAPFRANNQPQHF	TGTGCCAGTACCGCGCCCTTTAGAGCTAACAATCAGCCCCAGCATTTT
14	few	TRBV7-9	TRBJ1-4	-	CASSPRQAGEKLFF	TGTGCCAGCAGCCCAAGACAGGCGGGTGAAAAACTGTTTTTT
14	-	TRBV27	TRBJ2-5	-	CATQTSRSSETQYF	TGTGCCACCCAAACAAGTAGGAGTTCAGAGACCCAGTACTTC
14	-	TRBV30	TRBJ1-6	TRBD1	CAWSVGQGDSPLHF	TGTGCCTGGAGTGTGGGACAGGGGGATTCACCCCTCCACTTT
16	-	TRBV5-1	TRBJ2-4	-	CASSLEYGRAKNIQYF	TGCGCCAGCAGCTTGGAATATGGGAGAGCCAAAAACATTCAGTACTTC
16	-	TRBV30	TRBJ1-5	-	CAWSKPAQGSYQPQHF	TGTGCCTGGAGTAAACCGGCGCAGGGGTCTTATCAGCCCCAGCATTTT
14	-	TRBV18	TRBJ1-2	-	CASSPPIDSYGYTF	TGTGCCAGCTCACCCCCCATCGACAGCTATGGCTACACCTTC
14	-	TRBV2	TRBJ2-5	-	CASSESGGEETQYF	TGTGCCAGCAGTGAAAGTGGCGGGGAAGAGACCCAGTACTTC
14	-	TRBV19	TRBJ2-1	-	CATKVTGPYNEQFF	TGTGCCACCAAGGTAACAGGGCCCTACAATGAGCAGTTCTTC